The source of this T cell receptor beta chain is a study of T cell repertoires in cytomegalovirus infection. This clonotype came up a few times. V lost 6 bases, J lost 3 bases, and 5 bases stayed unmatched. The CDR3 length is 15 residues. Germline CDR1 DFQATT, CDR2 SNEGSKA (reference sequence). TCRdb recomputed calls from the reads with MiXCR, one row per CDR3 protein. Among some 680,000 distinct CDR3 sequences, 35% to 45% were seen once, and the ten largest hold 2.8%. This clonotype was obtained from a human donor in good health (CMV status not recorded). Some clones in this sample may be carry-over from other donors' samples. The chain employs TRBV20-1 and TRBJ2-2; TRBD2 matches 12 bases. The source material was PBMCs. The chain's CDR3 is CSATTSGRYTGELFF. DNA for the CDR3: TGCAGTGCAACCACTAGCGGGAGGTACACCGGGGAGCTGTTTTTT.